Below are 3 T cell receptor beta chains sequenced from a single sample in a study of shared clonotypes between healthy human individuals. Here immunoSEQ multiplex PCR was the method, and the copy in TCRdb shows in-frame clones only, minus some. The table shows over a million clones, with about four fifths occurring only once. The sequenced sample consisted of memory CD4+ T cells from PBMCs. Documented subset: CD45RA-negative fraction. The receptors were gathered from a man younger than 35 in good health. Some clones in this sample may be carry-over from other donors' samples.

Comments on this clone: Other nucleotide sequences in the sample specify the same CDR3. The chain carries TRBV30 and TRBJ1-2; D is possibly TRBD1 (6 bases). V was shortened by 0 bases and J by 4 bases, with 9 bases between the two germline ends. The germline CDR1 and CDR2 sequences are GTSNPN and SVGIG (reference sequence). CDR3 length: 13 residues. CDR3 sequence: CAWSVGGPYGYTF. In nucleotides, the CDR3 is TGTGCCTGGAGTGTTGGGGGCCCCTATGGCTACACCTTC.

This chain uses TRBV7-9 with TRBJ2-1; 9 nucleotides match TRBD2. Trimming removed 5 bases from V and 6 bases from J; junction bases left unmatched: 14. Per the germline V gene, CDR1 is SEHNR and CDR2 is FQNEAQ (reference sequence). CDR3 length equals 17 residues. The CDR3 DNA reads TGTGCCAGCAGCAAAGCCCCTGGCGGGAGGGCAGCCAATGAGCAGTTCTTC. It encodes CASSKAPGGRAANEQFF.

This clone was observed many times. The chain carries TRBV7-2 and TRBJ2-5, with D perhaps TRBD2 (7 bases). The CDR3 is 15 residues long. Trimming removed 7 bases at V and 1 base at J, with 16 bases between. Germline V lookup: CDR1 SGHTA, CDR2 FQGNSA. CDR3 nucleotide sequence: TGTGCCAGCACCCTAGGGGGGGACACCCAAGAGACCCAGTACTTC. Translation gives CASTLGGDTQETQYF.